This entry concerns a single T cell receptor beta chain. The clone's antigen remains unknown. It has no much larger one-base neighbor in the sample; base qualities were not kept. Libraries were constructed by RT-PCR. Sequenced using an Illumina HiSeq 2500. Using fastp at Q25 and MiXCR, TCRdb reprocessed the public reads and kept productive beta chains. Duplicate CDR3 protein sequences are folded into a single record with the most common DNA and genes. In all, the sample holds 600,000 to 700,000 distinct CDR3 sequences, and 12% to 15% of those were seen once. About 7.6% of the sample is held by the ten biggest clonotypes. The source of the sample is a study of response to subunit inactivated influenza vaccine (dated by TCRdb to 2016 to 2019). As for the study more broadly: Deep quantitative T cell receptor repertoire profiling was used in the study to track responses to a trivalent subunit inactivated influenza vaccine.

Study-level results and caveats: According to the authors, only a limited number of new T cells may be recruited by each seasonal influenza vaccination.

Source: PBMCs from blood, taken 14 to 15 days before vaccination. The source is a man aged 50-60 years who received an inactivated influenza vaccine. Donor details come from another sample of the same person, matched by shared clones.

The nucleotide sequence is given as TGCAGTGCCGTACAGGGGGCGAACAATCAGCCCCAGCATTTT. The resulting protein is CSAVQGANNQPQHF. Recombination linked TRBV20-1 to TRBJ1-5, and TRBD1 aligns with 9 junction nucleotides. V is cut back by 6 bases and J by 3 bases, with 6 bases in the junction unmatched. Taken from cysteine to phenylalanine, the CDR3 has 14 residues. This entry keeps only the CDR3 DNA: 42 bases, framed from base 1. The CDR1 and CDR2 encoded by the germline V gene (reference sequence) are DFQATT and SNEGSKA.